This entry features one T cell receptor (beta chain) sequence. Its antigen is still unknown. The data originate from a study of neoadjuvant anti-PD-1 for oral cavity cancer. Study-wide findings and caveats: Higher pretreatment blood Treg/Th17 ratios correlated with higher pretreatment blood and lower post-treatment tumor TCRbeta clonality.

Assay used: immunoSEQ multiplex PCR; TCRdb lists only in-frame clones, some missing. The table includes about 14,000 clones, around 70% detected once. Germline lookup yields CDR1 SNHLY and CDR2 FYNNEI. This CDR3 contains 15 residues. Deletions cut 7 bases from V and 4 bases from J, with 20 bases between. This receptor was obtained from a person between 40 and 80 years old with oral cavity squamous cell carcinoma. The starting material was PBMCs, obtained before nivolumab (anti-PD-1) treatment. The chain uses TRBV2 and TRBJ2-7, with D possibly matching TRBD2 (6 bases). CDR3 region: CASIPRSWRGYEQYF. The CDR3 coding sequence is TGTGCCAGCATCCCTAGAAGTTGGAGGGGTTACGAGCAGTACTTC.